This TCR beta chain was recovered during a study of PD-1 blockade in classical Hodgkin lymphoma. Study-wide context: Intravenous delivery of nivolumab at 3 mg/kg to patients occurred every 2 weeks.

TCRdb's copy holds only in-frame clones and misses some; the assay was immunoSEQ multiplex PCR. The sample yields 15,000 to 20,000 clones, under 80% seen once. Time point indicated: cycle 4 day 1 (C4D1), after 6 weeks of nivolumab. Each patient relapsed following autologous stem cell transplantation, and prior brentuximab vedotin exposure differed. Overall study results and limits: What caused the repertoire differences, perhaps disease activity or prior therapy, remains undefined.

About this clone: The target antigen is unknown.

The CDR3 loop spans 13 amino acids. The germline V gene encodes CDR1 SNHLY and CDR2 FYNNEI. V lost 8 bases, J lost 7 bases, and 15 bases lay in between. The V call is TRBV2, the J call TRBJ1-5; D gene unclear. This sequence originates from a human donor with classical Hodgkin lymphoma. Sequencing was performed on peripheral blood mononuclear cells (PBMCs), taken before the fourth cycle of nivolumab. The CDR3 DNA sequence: TGTGCCAGCTCAACCCGACAAGGACAGCCCCAGCATTTT. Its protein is CASSTRQGQPQHF. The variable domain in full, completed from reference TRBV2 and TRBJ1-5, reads EPEVTQTPSHQVTQMGQEVILRCVPISNHLYFYWYRQILGQKVEFLVSFYNNEISEKSEIFDDQFSVERPDGSNFTLKIRSTKLEDSAMYFCASSTRQGQPQHFGDGTRLSIL.